The 5 T cell receptor beta chains given below trace back to one sample, sequenced in a study of cytomegalovirus exposure and HLA in healthy donors. PCR used 60 Vbeta primers and 13 Jbeta primers. Generated by immunoSEQ multiplex PCR, the TCRdb table keeps only in-frame clones and is missing some. The sample lists 250,000 to 350,000 clones, 86% occurring once. The sequenced sample was PBMCs. The receptors here all came from a man in his forties in good health and CMV-seropositive.

The rearrangement joins TRBV28 to TRBJ2-6; D ambiguous. Deletions cut 5 bases from V and 0 bases from J, with 8 bases between. The germline CDR1 and CDR2 sequences are MDHEN and SYDVKM. There are 15 residues in the CDR3. The chain's CDR3 is CASSLVYSGANVLTF. The CDR3 region has the DNA TGTGCCAGCAGTCTCGTTTACTCTGGGGCCAACGTCCTGACTTTC.

The chain joins TRBV7-9 to TRBJ2-7, with 9 bases that match TRBD2. Per germline, CDR1 SEHNR and CDR2 FQNEAQ (reference sequence). V trimming: 5 bases; J trimming: 3 bases; junction bases outside the gene matches: 5. This CDR3 region has 14 residues. CDR3 loop: CASSASGKDYEQYF. CDR3 bases: TGTGCCAGCAGCGCTAGCGGGAAGGACTACGAGCAGTACTTC.

V and J are TRBV11-2 and TRBJ2-7; maybe TRBD1 (6 bases). Germline CDR1 and CDR2: SGHAT and FQNNGV. Trimming pared 6 bases from V and 0 bases from J, leaving 15 bases between. The CDR3 totals 15 residues. CDR3 DNA: TGTGCCAGCAGACTACCCGGGACACGCTCCTACGAGCAGTACTTC. It specifies CASRLPGTRSYEQYF.

This clone was picked up many times. The chain employs TRBV6-1 and TRBJ2-5, with 9 bases matching TRBD1. After removal of 7 bases from V and 5 bases from J, the junction contained 8 bases not matched to a gene. The CDR3 loop spans 14 amino acids. Germline loops: CDR1 MNHNS, CDR2 SASEGT. CDR3 DNA sequence: TGTGCCAGCACCCAACAGGGGGCGGAGGAGACCCAGTACTTC. This translates into CASTQQGAEETQYF.

Written as DNA, the CDR3 is TGTGCCAGCAGCGGGGAGGGACTAGCGGGAGAGTCGTGGAATGAGCAGTTCTTC. It translates to CASSGEGLAGESWNEQFF. The rearrangement uses TRBV5-4 and TRBJ2-1; 14 bases align to TRBD2. The germline gives CDR1 SGHNT, CDR2 YYREEE (reference sequence). This CDR3 contains 18 residues. V dropped 4 bases and J dropped 7; count of bases not matched to a gene: 13.